One sample yielded the 8 T cell receptor beta chains listed below, sequenced in a study of shared clonotypes between healthy human individuals. This table comes from immunoSEQ multiplex PCR, and its TCRdb copy is limited to in-frame clones, with some not included. The table lists about 460,000 clones, 70% to 80% of them singletons. The sequenced material came from PBMCs. Source of these receptors: a woman aged 40 to 50 in good health. Some clones in this sample may be carry-over from other donors' samples.

The chain is built from TRBV19 and TRBJ1-5; no definite D call. CDR1 LNHDA and CDR2 SQIVND come from the germline V gene (reference sequence). V lost 3 bases, J lost 0 bases, and 3 bases lay in between. The CDR3 has 13 amino acids. The CDR3: CASSMPSNQPQHF. The CDR3 DNA sequence: TGTGCCAGTAGTATGCCTAGCAATCAGCCCCAGCATTTT.

The chain employs TRBV28 and TRBJ2-7, with TRBD1 matching over 12 bases. Germline lookup yields CDR1 MDHEN and CDR2 SYDVKM. Unmatched junction bases numbered 3, after V lost 3 bases and J lost 3 bases. The CDR3 consists of 15 residues. The CDR3 here is CASSLGQGAIYEQYF. Written as DNA, the CDR3 is TGTGCCAGCAGTTTGGGACAGGGGGCGATCTACGAGCAGTACTTC. The whole variable domain, filled in from reference TRBV28 and TRBJ2-7, reads DVKVTQSSRYLVKRTGEKVFLECVQDMDHENMFWYRQDPGLGLRLIYFSYDVKMKEKGDIPEGYSVSREKKERFSLILESASTNQTSMYLCASSLGQGAIYEQYFGPGTRLTVT.

As to this clone: This is likely an artifact of a read error, given a far larger clone one base away. This CDR3 is also generated by other DNA sequences in the sample. V usage is TRBV7-2 and J usage is TRBJ2-7; D remains ambiguous. Germline assignment: CDR1 SGHTA and CDR2 FQGNSA. The CDR3 has 15 residues. Trimming took off 0 bases at V and 3 bases at J, with 12 bases between the two ends. DNA for the CDR3: TGTGCCAGCAGCTTAGCGGGGTTGGCCGACTACGAGCAGTACTTC. Its translation is CASSLAGLADYEQYF. The full variable domain, rest sourced from reference TRBV7-2 and TRBJ2-7, is GAGVSQSPSNKVTEKGKDVELRCDPISGHTALYWYRQSLGQGLEFLIYFQGNSAPDKSGLPSDRFSAERTGGSVSTLTIQRTQQEDSAVYLCASSLAGLADYEQYFGPGTRLTVT.

CDR3 sequence (DNA): TGTGCCAGCAGTTTAGTCCTAGGGTCCTACAATGAGCAGTTCTTC. Amino acid sequence: CASSLVLGSYNEQFF. The rearrangement joins TRBV28 to TRBJ2-1, with D unresolved. Trimming shortened V by 2 bases and J by 1 base, and 9 bases separated the two germline ends. Germline lookup yields CDR1 MDHEN and CDR2 SYDVKM. This CDR3 has 15 residues.

The CDR3 region is CASSLEPADSGANVLTF. In nucleotides, the CDR3 is TGTGCCAGCAGCTTAGAGCCGGCGGACTCTGGGGCCAACGTCCTGACTTTC. The chain is built from TRBV7-2 and TRBJ2-6; no clear D gene. The germline CDR1 and CDR2 sequences are SGHTA and FQGNSA. V was cut by 1 base and J by 0 bases, with 10 bases left in between. CDR3 length: 17 amino acids.

About this clone itself: At the DNA level, this CDR3 is encoded by other sequences in the same sample as well. The chain links TRBV28 to TRBJ1-2; D may be TRBD1 (5 bases). Germline CDR1 and CDR2: MDHEN and SYDVKM. This CDR3 has 12 amino acids. With 1 base removed from V and 8 bases from J, the gap between germline ends came to 8 bases. CDR3 sequence reads: CASSLLGVGYTF. In DNA, the CDR3 is TGTGCCAGCAGTTTATTGGGGGTGGGCTACACCTTC.

The genes are TRBV9 and TRBJ2-3, with TRBD2 identical over 12 bases. V lost 2 bases and J lost 2; bases outside the gene matches: 6. The CDR3 contains 17 residues. Germline-derived CDR1 and CDR2 are SGDLS and YYNGEE. The CDR3 loop is CASSVTLAGGITDTQYF. CDR3 nucleotide sequence: TGTGCCAGCAGCGTGACGCTAGCGGGAGGGATCACAGATACGCAGTATTTT.

The rearrangement joins TRBV6-5 to TRBJ2-7; TRBD2 aligns across 11 bases. There are 14 residues in the CDR3. Germline CDR1 and CDR2: MNHEY and SVGAGI. Trimming took 6 bases from V and 3 from J; bases not matched to a gene: 4. CDR3 in amino acids: CASRAGLAVYEQYF. The CDR3 coding sequence is TGTGCCAGCAGGGCGGGACTAGCGGTCTACGAGCAGTACTTC.